This TCR beta chain derives from a study of blood T cell repertoires in COVID-19. This CDR3 has 14 amino acids. CDR1 and CDR2 (germline): KGHSH, LQKENI. V was clipped by 1 base and J by 1 base, with 7 bases between them. Sequencing was performed with immunoSEQ multiplex PCR; in TCRdb, only in-frame clones are kept and a portion is missing. The table lists approximately 200,000 clones, about 81% of them singletons, with over 9.5% in the top ten. Sequencing input: peripheral blood. This chain links TRBV18 with TRBJ1-1; the D gene is possibly TRBD1 (5 bases). The origin of this receptor is a woman of 80 years or more with COVID-19, enrolled during active disease. CDR3 region: CASSPLRENTEAFF. The CDR3 DNA follows: TGTGCCAGCTCACCACTCAGGGAGAACACTGAAGCTTTCTTT.